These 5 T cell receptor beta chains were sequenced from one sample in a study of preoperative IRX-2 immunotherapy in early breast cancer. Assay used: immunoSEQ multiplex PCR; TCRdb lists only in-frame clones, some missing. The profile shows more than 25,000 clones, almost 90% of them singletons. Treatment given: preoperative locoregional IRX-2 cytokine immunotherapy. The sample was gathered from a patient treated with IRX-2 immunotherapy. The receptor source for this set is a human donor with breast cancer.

The CDR3 DNA reads TGTGCCAGCAGCCAAGACAGGAACACTGAAGCTTTCTTT. This encodes CASSQDRNTEAFF. The rearrangement uses TRBV16 and TRBJ1-1; D is perhaps TRBD1 (5 bases). Trimming removed 2 bases from V and 1 base from J, with 5 bases in between. CDR3 length equals 13 residues. Germline V lookup: CDR1 KGHSY, CDR2 FQNENV.

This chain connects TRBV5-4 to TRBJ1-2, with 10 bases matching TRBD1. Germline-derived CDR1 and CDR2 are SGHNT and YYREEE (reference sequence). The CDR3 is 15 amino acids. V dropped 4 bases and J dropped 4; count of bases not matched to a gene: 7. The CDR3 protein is CASSMTGGAGYGYTF. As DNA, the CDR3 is TGTGCCAGCAGCATGACAGGGGGCGCGGGCTATGGCTACACCTTC.

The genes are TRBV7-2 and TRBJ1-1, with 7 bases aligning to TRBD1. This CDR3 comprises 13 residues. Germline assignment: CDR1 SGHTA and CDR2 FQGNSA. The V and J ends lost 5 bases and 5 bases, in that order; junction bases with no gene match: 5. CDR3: CASSRQGGTEAFF. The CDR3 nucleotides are TGTGCCAGCAGCCGTCAGGGGGGGACTGAAGCTTTCTTT.

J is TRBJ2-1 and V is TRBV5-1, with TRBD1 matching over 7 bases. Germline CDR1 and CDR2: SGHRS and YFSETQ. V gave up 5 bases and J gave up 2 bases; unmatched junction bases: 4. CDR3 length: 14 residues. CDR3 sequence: CASRFDRAYNEQFF. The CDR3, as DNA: TGCGCCAGCAGATTTGACAGGGCCTACAATGAGCAGTTCTTC.

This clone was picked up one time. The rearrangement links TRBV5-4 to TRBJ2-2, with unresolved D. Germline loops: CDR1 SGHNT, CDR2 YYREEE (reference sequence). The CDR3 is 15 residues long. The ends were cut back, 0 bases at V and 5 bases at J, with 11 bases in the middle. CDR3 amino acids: CASSLEAQSTGELFF. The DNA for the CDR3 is TGTGCCAGCAGCTTGGAAGCCCAGAGTACCGGGGAGCTGTTTTTT.